This is a list of T cell receptor beta chains from one sample in a study of graft-versus-host responses after intestinal transplantation. The antigens for these receptors are not known. The data were produced by immunoSEQ multiplex PCR, yet TCRdb's version contains in-frame clones alone and is incomplete. The profile covers 70,000 to 100,000 clones, with roughly nine tenths appearing a single time and roughly 0.32% taken by the ten largest. Here the sequenced sample was unstimulated CD4+ T cells sorted from spleen or lymph node cells, taken before intestinal transplant. The receptors were gathered from a human donor who received an intestinal transplant. Each CDR3 is given with its conserved first and last residue.

V gene	CDR3 protein
TRBV5-1	CASSLETSTDTQYF
TRBV18	CASSLADEQFF
TRBV28	CASSSRVTGELFF
TRBV30	CAWSQGGNTIYF
TRBV7-2	CASSLLGGRRETQYF
TRBV10-2	CASGSGPYEQYF
TRBV2	CASLGRGNTEAFF
TRBV12-2	CASRGEDRDTGELFF
TRBV6-1	CASSEGAGGNQPQHF
TRBV19	CASSEDGRSYEQYF
TRBV19	CASRNRAYGYTF
TRBV5-1	CASSSRSRTGALSYEQYF
TRBV7-9	CASSLVRAQGAGELFF
TRBV6-1	CASRTDRGDEQYF
TRBV5-4	CASSFSGAYNEQFF
TRBV6-5	CASSLRQGGNQPQHF
TRBV6-5	CASSPTRNGEQYF
TRBV6-1	CASSERQGSGNTIYF
TRBV27	CASSMLAGPGELFF
TRBV19	CASSLQGYSNQPQHF
TRBV7-3	CASSPGSSNTEAFF
TRBV28	CASSETDTSPLHF
TRBV5-1	CASSPRASGKSYEQYF